This T cell receptor beta chain was documented in a study of T-cell memory formation after mild COVID-19. On the study more broadly: Largely, TCR clusters stayed within a single donor.

Concerning this clonotype itself: Its antigen is undetermined.

Study-level points and caveats: Pre-infection memory held some responding clones, suggesting pre-existing cross-reactive T cells responded. While clones contracting from day 15 to 85 were balanced between CD4 and CD8, later expanders leaned CD4+. Unconfirmed was the SARS-CoV-2 specificity of second-wave clones that peaked on day 37.

Germline CDR1 SGHRS, CDR2 YFSETQ. Deletions cut 0 bases from V and 0 bases from J, with 11 bases between. The CDR3 is 16 amino acids. TCRdb reprocessed the 5' RACE reads via MiXCR and lists one record per CDR3 protein. The sample holds 400,000 to 550,000 distinct CDR3 sequences, around a quarter seen once. V and J are TRBV5-1 and TRBJ2-3; either TRBD1 or TRBD2 may fit D (5 bases each). This clonotype originated in an adult woman who had mild COVID-19 (a few samples of this study predate the infection). Cell type and time point are not known. Sequences were obtained from PBMCs or a T cell subset sorted from them (not recorded which). The DNA for the CDR3 is TGCGCCAGCAGCTTGGCCGGGACCTCTAGCACAGATACGCAGTATTTT. Protein sequence: CASSLAGTSSTDTQYF.